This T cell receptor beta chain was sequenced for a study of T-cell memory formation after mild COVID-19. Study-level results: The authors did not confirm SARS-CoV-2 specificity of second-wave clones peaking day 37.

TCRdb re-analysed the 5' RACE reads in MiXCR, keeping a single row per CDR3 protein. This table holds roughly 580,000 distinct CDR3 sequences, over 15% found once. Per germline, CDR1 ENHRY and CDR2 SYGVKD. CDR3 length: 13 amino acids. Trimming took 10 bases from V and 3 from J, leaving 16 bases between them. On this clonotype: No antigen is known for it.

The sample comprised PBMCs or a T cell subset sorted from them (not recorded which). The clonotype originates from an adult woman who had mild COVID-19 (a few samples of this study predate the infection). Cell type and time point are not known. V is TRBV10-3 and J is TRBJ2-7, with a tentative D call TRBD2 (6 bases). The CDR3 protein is CANAPETSYEQYF. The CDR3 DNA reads TGTGCCAACGCCCCGGAGACTAGCTACGAGCAGTACTTC.